A single sample gave rise to the 22 T cell receptor beta chains below, sequenced in a study of control samples from healthy donors and cancer patients. Clones were read by immunoSEQ multiplex PCR, and TCRdb kept only the in-frame ones, dropping some. This sample has approximately 69,000 clones; roughly nine tenths occur once, and the top ten carry approximately 5%. The source material was PBMCs. The receptors were gathered from a man in his fifties or sixties with colorectal cancer.

The CDR3: CASSLSGGDTGELFF. In nucleotides, the CDR3 is TGTGCCAGCAGCCTCAGCGGGGGGGACACCGGGGAGCTGTTTTTT. The chain is built from TRBV7-2 and TRBJ2-2; 10 bases map to TRBD2. Germline loops: CDR1 SGHTA, CDR2 FQGNSA. The length of the CDR3 is 15 residues. Unmatched junction bases numbered 3, after V lost 5 bases and J lost 3 bases.

This chain links TRBV18 with TRBJ2-1; 8 bases agree with TRBD2. V was clipped by 4 bases and J by 1 base; unmatched bases: 6. The V gene's germline CDR1 is KGHSH and CDR2 LQKENI. CDR3 length: 16 amino acids. CDR3 DNA: TGTGCCAGCTCACTCGGAGTAGCGGGGTCCTACAATGAGCAGTTCTTC. Its protein product is CASSLGVAGSYNEQFF.

This rearrangement joins TRBV25-1 to TRBJ2-7; 9 bases match TRBD2. Losses at the gene ends were 6 bases for V and 3 bases for J; bases not matched to a gene: 3. The germline V gene encodes CDR1 MGHDK and CDR2 SYGVNS. The CDR3 has 13 amino acids. The DNA for the CDR3 is TGTGCCAGCAGCCTAGCGGGAAACTACGAGCAGTACTTC. Translated, it gives CASSLAGNYEQYF.

The V gene is TRBV6-5, the J gene TRBJ2-5, with D tentatively TRBD2 (7 bases). Germline CDR1 is MNHEY and CDR2 is SVGAGI. This CDR3 spans 15 amino acids. With 6 bases removed from V and 1 base from J, the gap between germline ends came to 15 bases. CDR3 residues: CASRGWGGAQETQYF. CDR3 in DNA: TGTGCCAGCAGGGGCTGGGGGGGGGCCCAAGAGACCCAGTACTTC.

This chain connects TRBV5-1 to TRBJ2-7; D remains unclear. V lost 2 bases and J 4 bases, leaving 16 bases between the germline ends. The CDR3 sequence is 15 residues long. Germline lookup yields CDR1 SGHRS and CDR2 YFSETQ. The chain's CDR3 is CASSLSPSIGYEQYF. CDR3 bases: TGCGCCAGCAGCTTATCCCCTTCGATTGGGTACGAGCAGTACTTC.

The J gene is TRBJ2-2, the V gene TRBV5-6, with D tentatively TRBD2 (5 bases). Germline V gene lookup returns CDR1 SGHDT and CDR2 YYEEEE. This CDR3 is built from 16 residues. V was clipped by 0 bases and J by 5 bases, with 14 bases between them. The chain's CDR3 is CASSLARERYTGELFF. CDR3 in DNA: TGTGCCAGCAGCTTGGCAAGGGAGAGGTATACCGGGGAGCTGTTTTTT.

The chain employs TRBV5-1 and TRBJ2-3; 9 positions match TRBD1. The CDR3 covers 15 residues. Germline loops: CDR1 SGHRS, CDR2 YFSETQ. V lost 1 base, J lost 4 bases, and 4 bases stayed unmatched. This CDR3 reads CASSLSGQGPDTQYF. The CDR3 DNA reads as TGCGCCAGCAGCTTGTCGGGACAGGGCCCAGATACGCAGTATTTT.

CDR3 nucleotides: TGTGCCAGTAGTCCTCCCGGCAGTTATAACTATGGCTACACCTTC. Its translation is CASSPPGSYNYGYTF. The chain carries TRBV19 and TRBJ1-2; D not resolved. With 5 bases removed from V and 1 base from J, the gap between germline ends came to 14 bases. This CDR3 comprises 15 residues. The germline CDR1 and CDR2 sequences are LNHDA and SQIVND (reference sequence).

The chain combines TRBV2 with TRBJ1-1, with unresolved D. The CDR3 is made up of 15 amino acids. Germline V gene sequence: CDR1 SNHLY, CDR2 FYNNEI. Trimming took off 4 bases at V and 1 base at J, with 13 bases between the two ends. The CDR3 DNA follows: TGTGCCAGCAGTGTCCTCGCGGAGGAGAACACTGAAGCTTTCTTT. Amino acid sequence: CASSVLAEENTEAFF. Together with reference TRBV2 and TRBJ1-1, the CDR3 gives the full variable domain: EPEVTQTPSHQVTQMGQEVILRCVPISNHLYFYWYRQILGQKVEFLVSFYNNEISEKSEIFDDQFSVERPDGSNFTLKIRSTKLEDSAMYFCASSVLAEENTEAFFGQGTRLTVV.

The table lists this clone with a count of one. The rearrangement links TRBV24-1 to TRBJ2-7; 9 bases map to TRBD1. This CDR3 contains 14 residues. Looked up from germline, CDR1 is KGHDR and CDR2 is SFDVKD. V lost 7 bases, J lost 2 bases, and 5 bases stayed unmatched. The CDR3 protein is CATRGDREPYEQYF. For the CDR3, the DNA is TGTGCCACCAGGGGGGACAGGGAACCCTACGAGCAGTACTTC.

The chain uses TRBV18 and TRBJ1-5; no firm D call. This CDR3 is 14 amino acids long. Germline V gene sequence: CDR1 KGHSH, CDR2 LQKENI. The V and J ends lost 5 bases and 0 bases respectively, with 8 bases between them. The CDR3 protein is CASSKGGSNQPQHF. CDR3 DNA: TGTGCCAGCTCAAAGGGTGGTAGCAATCAGCCCCAGCATTTT.

The chain uses TRBV7-9 and TRBJ2-5; D is possibly TRBD1 (5 bases). The CDR3 extends over 15 amino acids. Germline-derived CDR1 and CDR2 are SEHNR and FQNEAQ (reference sequence). Trimming removed 0 bases at V and 1 base at J, with 9 bases between. For the CDR3, the DNA is TGTGCCAGCAGCTTAGCGGGGCGTACCCAAGAGACCCAGTACTTC. It specifies CASSLAGRTQETQYF.

This rearrangement joins TRBV5-1 to TRBJ2-7; D not certain. Germline values: CDR1 SGHRS, CDR2 YFSETQ. Trimming removed 3 bases at V and 3 bases at J, with 4 bases between. The CDR3 totals 11 residues. CDR3 in DNA: TGCGCCAGCAGCTCGGTCTACGAGCAGTACTTC. It specifies CASSSVYEQYF.

The chain recombines TRBV28 with TRBJ2-5; D is undetermined. Germline assignment: CDR1 MDHEN and CDR2 SYDVKM. The CDR3 loop spans 13 amino acids. Deletions cut 3 bases from V and 5 bases from J, with 10 bases between. This CDR3 reads CASSFANLETQYF. CDR3 DNA: TGTGCCAGCAGTTTCGCGAACCTGGAGACCCAGTACTTC.

The rearrangement links TRBV20-1 to TRBJ2-7; D is possibly TRBD1 (5 bases). CDR1 DFQATT and CDR2 SNEGSKA come from the germline V gene (reference sequence). V was trimmed by 6 bases and J by 4 bases, leaving 10 bases between them. This CDR3 has 11 amino acids. CDR3 sequence (DNA): TGCAGTGCCAGGGTAGGGTACGAGCAGTACTTC. Its protein is CSARVGYEQYF.

V is TRBV3-1 (or the pseudogene TRBV3-2) and J is TRBJ2-5, with 7 bases lining up with TRBD1. J gave up 7 bases and V 6 bases, and 14 bases lay outside the gene matches. The length of the CDR3 is 15 residues. Germline V lookup: CDR1 LGHDT, CDR2 YNNKEL (reference sequence). The CDR3 protein is CASSRTGAARGTQYF. The CDR3 coding sequence is TGTGCCAGCAGTCGTACAGGGGCGGCCCGGGGGACCCAGTACTTC.

The chain joins TRBV12-3 or TRBV12-4 to TRBJ1-6; D not certain. Trimming took off 2 bases at V and 11 bases at J, with 7 bases between the two ends. The CDR3 is made up of 12 amino acids. The CDR3 DNA sequence: TGTGCCAGCAGTTTACAAAGCCCACCCCTCCACTTT. Its protein is CASSLQSPPLHF.

The V gene is TRBV7-2, the J gene TRBJ2-7; D remains ambiguous. The germline V and J ends were trimmed by 5 bases and 3 bases, with 14 bases remaining between them. This CDR3 spans 14 amino acids. The V gene's germline CDR1 is SGHTA and CDR2 FQGNSA. The CDR3 DNA sequence: TGTGCCAGCAGCACCACGGGCCGGAACTACGAGCAGTACTTC. This codes for CASSTTGRNYEQYF.

The rearrangement joins TRBV9 to TRBJ1-3, with D perhaps TRBD1 (5 bases). The CDR3 is made up of 15 amino acids. Trimming stripped 3 bases from V and 3 bases from J, with 13 bases between. The germline CDR1 and CDR2 sequences are SGDLS and YYNGEE. The CDR3 region is CASSDRTGDGNTIYF. The DNA of the CDR3 is TGTGCCAGCAGCGACCGAACAGGCGATGGAAACACCATATATTTT.

The sample holds one count of this clone. At one end, the junction sequence differs from germline, possibly due to a read error. The chain carries TRBV7-3 and TRBJ2-5; tentative D call: TRBD1 (5 bases). The length of the CDR3 is 13 residues. Germline CDR1 SGHTA, CDR2 FQGTGA. CDR3 coding DNA: TGTGCCAGGAGCTGGGGCCGCCAAGAGACCCAGTACTTC. Its protein is CARSWGRQETQYF.

V and J are TRBV2 and TRBJ1-6; 9 bases are shared with TRBD1. CDR1 and CDR2 (germline): SNHLY, FYNNEI. CDR3 length: 15 residues. V shed 8 bases and J 6 bases; nucleotides not matched to a gene: 8. CDR3 in DNA: TGTGCCAGCGGGGTACGACAGGGGGGTAATTCACCCCTCCACTTT. This encodes CASGVRQGGNSPLHF.

The chain joins TRBV4-1 to TRBJ2-7; the D gene is possibly TRBD1 (5 bases). Germline CDR1 is MGHRA and CDR2 is YSYEKL. Trimming pared 2 bases from V and 3 bases from J, leaving 8 bases between. This CDR3 has 13 residues. CDR3 protein: CASSQIQGYEQYF. The CDR3 DNA follows: TGCGCCAGCAGCCAAATCCAGGGCTACGAGCAGTACTTC.